Listed here are 11 T cell receptor beta chains from one sample, sequenced in a study of Ad26.COV2.S vaccination and SARS-CoV-2 variants. Specified treatment: some 20 received Ad26.COV2.S at low or high dose, single or two shots; 5 received placebo; per-sample allocation not given. Following the first vaccine or placebo injection, samples were taken on day 63. Assay: immunoSEQ multiplex PCR; the TCRdb copy retains only in-frame clones and omits some. The table has a few hundred thousand clones, approximately 83% seen once. This sample comprised peripheral blood, obtained in a trial of Ad26.COV2.S vaccine versus placebo. These receptor sequences come from a person between 18 and 60 years old who received the Ad26.COV2.S COVID-19 vaccine or a placebo.

This sequence joins TRBV12-3 or TRBV12-4 and TRBJ1-5, with a weak D call TRBD1 (6 bases). The CDR3 has 12 residues. The ends were cut back, 6 bases at V and 7 bases at J, with 10 bases in the middle. CDR3 sequence: CASRKRGQPQHF. The CDR3 nucleotides read TGTGCCAGCAGAAAAAGGGGGCAGCCCCAGCATTTT.

The chain employs TRBV5-4 and TRBJ1-1; D unclear. Trimming removed 2 bases from V and 4 bases from J, with 15 bases in between. Germline lookup yields CDR1 SGHNT and CDR2 YYREEE (reference sequence). The CDR3 consists of 15 residues. CDR3 protein: CASSFISVPGTEAFF. DNA of the CDR3: TGTGCCAGCAGCTTTATAAGCGTCCCGGGCACTGAAGCTTTCTTT.

This clone is a singleton in its sample. The chain is built from TRBV5-4 and TRBJ1-1; D is perhaps TRBD1 (5 bases). The CDR3 is 15 residues long. Germline V CDR1 and CDR2: SGHNT, YYREEE (reference sequence). V was cut by 4 bases and J by 4 bases, with 17 bases left in between. The CDR3 loop is CASSPDSSGRTEAFF. The CDR3 DNA follows: TGTGCCAGCAGCCCGGACTCGTCAGGGCGCACTGAAGCTTTCTTT.

This chain connects TRBV29-1 to TRBJ1-2; no clear D gene. The V gene's germline CDR1 is SQVTM and CDR2 ANQGSEA. CDR3 length equals 10 residues. V lost 3 bases and J 7 bases, leaving 6 bases between the germline ends. DNA for the CDR3: TGCAGCGTTGAGCGTGCTGGCTACACCTTC. This translates into CSVERAGYTF.

This chain links TRBV19 with TRBJ1-6; the D is unclear. V gave up 8 bases and J gave up 10 bases, with 15 bases separating them. Germline V gene lookup returns CDR1 LNHDA and CDR2 SQIVND (reference sequence). This CDR3 comprises 13 residues. The CDR3 nucleotides are TGTGCCAGTCAGATAGGGCCGGAATCACCCCTCCACTTT. Its translation: CASQIGPESPLHF.

This chain connects TRBV5-1 to TRBJ1-1; D remains ambiguous. The germline V gene has CDR1 SGHRS and CDR2 YFSETQ. The CDR3 sequence is 17 residues long. The V end was cut by 4 bases, the J end by 3 bases, with 22 bases between. The DNA for the CDR3 is TGCGCCAGCAGCCCCGGTTGGGAGTTGAGATTAGACACTGAAGCTTTCTTT. The encoded protein is CASSPGWELRLDTEAFF.

The chain links TRBV12-3 or TRBV12-4 to TRBJ1-1; D gene unclear. With 0 bases removed from V and 4 bases from J, the gap between germline ends came to 6 bases. The CDR3 has 13 residues. The CDR3 DNA is TGTGCCAGCAGTTTAGCGCCGGGCACTGAAGCTTTCTTT. It encodes CASSLAPGTEAFF.

The V call is TRBV2, the J call TRBJ1-4, with 8 nucleotides matching TRBD1. The length of the CDR3 is 15 residues. V shed 4 bases and J 4 bases; nucleotides not matched to a gene: 5. Germline loops: CDR1 SNHLY, CDR2 FYNNEI. CDR3: CASSAYRGSNEKLFF. The CDR3 DNA sequence: TGTGCCAGCAGTGCCTACAGGGGGAGTAATGAAAAACTGTTTTTT.

The gene calls are TRBV5-1 and TRBJ1-1; no reliable D call. The CDR3 loop spans 13 amino acids. In germline, CDR1 is SGHRS, CDR2 YFSETQ. With 2 bases removed from V and 4 bases from J, the gap between germline ends came to 9 bases. Here the CDR3 DNA reads TGCGCCAGCAGCTTTGAGGCGGGCACTGAAGCTTTCTTT. It yields the protein CASSFEAGTEAFF. Full variable domain (remainder filled in from reference TRBV5-1 and TRBJ1-1): KAGVTQTPRYLIKTRGQQVTLSCSPISGHRSVSWYQQTPGQGLQFLFEYFSETQRNKGNFPGRFSGRQFSNSRSEMNVSTLELGDSALYLCASSFEAGTEAFFGQGTRLTVV.

The V and J genes are TRBV5-1 and TRBJ2-1; D is unresolved. V lost 4 bases and J 0 bases, leaving 11 bases between the germline ends. Germline CDR1 reads SGHRS; CDR2 reads YFSETQ. The CDR3 loop spans 15 amino acids. CDR3 loop: CASSLIVGSYNEQFF. In DNA form, the CDR3 reads TGCGCCAGCAGCCTGATTGTCGGCTCCTACAATGAGCAGTTCTTC.

The chain joins TRBV6-5 to TRBJ1-2; D unclear. There are 13 residues in the CDR3. In germline, CDR1 is MNHEY, CDR2 SVGAGI. Trimming pared 1 base from V and 6 bases from J, leaving 9 bases between. CDR3 in amino acids: CASSYWPGDGYTF. CDR3 DNA: TGTGCCAGCAGTTACTGGCCGGGCGATGGCTACACCTTC.